The 13 T cell receptor beta chains given below trace back to one sample, sequenced in a study of spatial heterogeneity in lung cancer. TCRdb reprocessed the 5' RACE reads with MiXCR, giving one entry per CDR3 protein. The data hold around 89,000 distinct CDR3 sequences, with approximately 12% observed a single time. Time point meaning: sample taken at primary tumor resection. From tumor, nontumor lung or frozen PBMC, whole RNA was taken unsorted for sequencing. The sequenced sample was PBMCs, obtained at surgery. These receptors were collected from a male donor with early-stage non-small cell lung cancer.

The chain couples TRBV4-1 to TRBJ1-2, with D possibly TRBD1 on 5 matching bases. Germline CDR1 MGHRA, CDR2 YSYEKL. V lost 3 bases and J lost 4, with 12 bases in between. The CDR3 has 14 amino acids. CDR3 bases: TGCGCCAGCAGCCATCAATCCAGGGCCTATGGCTACACCTTC. This translates into CASSHQSRAYGYTF.

This clonotype was seen repeatedly, ten times or more. The chain couples TRBV12-3 or TRBV12-4 to TRBJ2-1; a weak D match, TRBD2 (6 bases). The V and J ends lost 5 bases and 9 bases respectively, with 14 bases between them. The CDR3 extends over 13 amino acids. CDR3 coding DNA: TGTGCCAGCAGTCCCCTGAGTAGCGGTGAGCAGTTCTTC. Translation: CASSPLSSGEQFF.

V is TRBV11-2 and J is TRBJ1-3; 7 bases are shared with TRBD1. This CDR3 contains 13 residues. Germline V lookup: CDR1 SGHAT, CDR2 FQNNGV. V lost 7 bases, J lost 3 bases, and 3 bases stayed unmatched. The CDR3 is CASKGASGNTIYF. The CDR3 region has the DNA TGTGCCAGCAAGGGGGCTAGTGGAAACACCATATATTTT.

This clonotype was observed once. The genes are TRBV6-5 and TRBJ1-3; D is uncertain. Germline V gene lookup returns CDR1 MNHEY and CDR2 SVGAGI. The CDR3 sequence is 18 residues long. V lost 5 bases to trimming and J lost 0 bases, with 20 bases between them. This chain's CDR3 is CASSLLAAVDFSGNTIYF. The DNA for the CDR3 is TGTGCCAGCAGTCTACTTGCGGCAGTCGATTTCTCTGGAAACACCATATATTTT.

In its sample, this clonotype was seen many times. The chain couples TRBV29-1 to TRBJ2-1, with 14 bases that match TRBD2. J was trimmed by 7 bases and V by 7 bases; bases with no gene match: 9. CDR1 and CDR2 from the germline V gene are SQVTM and ANQGSEA. The CDR3 sequence is 15 residues long. The CDR3, as DNA: TGCAGCGACCGACTAGCGGGAGGGCCTCGGAATGAGCAGTTCTTC. It specifies CSDRLAGGPRNEQFF.

This clonotype was recorded a few times. The chain is built from TRBV18 and TRBJ1-1; D is unresolved. Germline-derived CDR1 and CDR2 are KGHSH and LQKENI. Trimming shortened V by 0 bases and J by 1 base, and 6 bases separated the two germline ends. The CDR3 totals 14 residues. This chain's CDR3 is CASSPPPGNTEAFF. The DNA for the CDR3 is TGTGCCAGCTCACCACCACCGGGGAACACTGAAGCTTTCTTT.

This clonotype was seen a few times. The V call is TRBV4-1, the J call TRBJ2-3; D gene uncertain. Trimming shortened V by 1 base and J by 5 bases, and 19 bases separated the two germline ends. The CDR3 is made up of 17 amino acids. Germline-derived CDR1 and CDR2 are MGHRA and YSYEKL. The CDR3 region has the DNA TGCGCCAGCAGCCAAGCGGCTACTCCCCCACGAAGAGATACGCAGTATTTT. Translating gives CASSQAATPPRRDTQYF.

V usage is TRBV27 and J usage is TRBJ2-4, with 11 bases matching TRBD1. This CDR3 comprises 15 residues. With V trimmed by 5 bases and J by 9 bases, 9 bases remained unmatched. Germline CDR1 is MNHEY and CDR2 is SMNVEV (reference sequence). The CDR3 loop is CASSPGPGQGGIQYF. In DNA form, the CDR3 reads TGTGCCAGCAGTCCCGGGCCGGGACAGGGGGGCATTCAGTACTTC.

The rearrangement uses TRBV5-4 and TRBJ2-3; 11 bases align to TRBD2. CDR1 and CDR2 (germline): SGHNT, YYREEE (reference sequence). The CDR3 runs 17 residues. Losses at the gene ends were 4 bases for V and 5 bases for J; bases not matched to a gene: 12. This CDR3 reads CASSGSGTSGGVDTQYF. The CDR3 coding sequence is TGTGCCAGCAGCGGATCCGGGACTAGCGGAGGGGTAGATACGCAGTATTTT.

V is TRBV5-4 and J is TRBJ2-3; D is perhaps TRBD2 (6 bases). Germline-derived CDR1 and CDR2 are SGHNT and YYREEE (reference sequence). This CDR3 has 14 residues. Trimming shortened V by 3 bases and J by 2 bases, and 10 bases separated the two germline ends. The chain's CDR3 is CASSSREITDTQYF. In DNA form, the CDR3 reads TGTGCCAGCAGCTCGCGGGAAATCACAGATACGCAGTATTTT.

This clonotype has at least ten counts. The chain links TRBV28 to TRBJ2-7; tentatively, D is TRBD1 or TRBD2 (5 bases each). V dropped 8 bases and J dropped 6 bases, with 20 bases sitting between them. CDR1 MDHEN and CDR2 SYDVKM come from the germline V gene. This CDR3 region has 14 residues. CDR3 amino acids: CASRDRQPQAEQYF. The CDR3 DNA reads as TGTGCCAGCCGGGATCGTCAACCACAGGCCGAGCAGTACTTC.

This clonotype has just a few counts. The chain uses TRBV7-9 and TRBJ2-7; D could derive from TRBD1 or TRBD2 (5 bases each). The CDR3 loop spans 13 amino acids. V lost 2 bases to trimming and J lost 6 bases, with 11 bases between them. Germline assignment: CDR1 SEHNR and CDR2 FQNEAQ (reference sequence). Written as DNA, the CDR3 is TGTGCCAGCAGCTTATCCAGGGCGGGCGAGCAGTACTTC. Translated, it gives CASSLSRAGEQYF.

The gene calls are TRBV7-2 and TRBJ2-3, with D possibly matching TRBD1 (5 bases). With 5 bases removed from V and 0 bases from J, the gap between germline ends came to 12 bases. CDR1 and CDR2 from the germline V gene are SGHTA and FQGNSA. This CDR3 is 15 amino acids long. CDR3 bases: TGTGCCAGCAGCGGACACCTTCGGAGCACAGATACGCAGTATTTT. Encoded protein: CASSGHLRSTDTQYF. The full variable domain, completed using reference TRBV7-2 and TRBJ2-3, is GAGVSQSPSNKVTEKGKDVELRCDPISGHTALYWYRQSLGQGLEFLIYFQGNSAPDKSGLPSDRFSAERTGGSVSTLTIQRTQQEDSAVYLCASSGHLRSTDTQYFGPGTRLTVL.